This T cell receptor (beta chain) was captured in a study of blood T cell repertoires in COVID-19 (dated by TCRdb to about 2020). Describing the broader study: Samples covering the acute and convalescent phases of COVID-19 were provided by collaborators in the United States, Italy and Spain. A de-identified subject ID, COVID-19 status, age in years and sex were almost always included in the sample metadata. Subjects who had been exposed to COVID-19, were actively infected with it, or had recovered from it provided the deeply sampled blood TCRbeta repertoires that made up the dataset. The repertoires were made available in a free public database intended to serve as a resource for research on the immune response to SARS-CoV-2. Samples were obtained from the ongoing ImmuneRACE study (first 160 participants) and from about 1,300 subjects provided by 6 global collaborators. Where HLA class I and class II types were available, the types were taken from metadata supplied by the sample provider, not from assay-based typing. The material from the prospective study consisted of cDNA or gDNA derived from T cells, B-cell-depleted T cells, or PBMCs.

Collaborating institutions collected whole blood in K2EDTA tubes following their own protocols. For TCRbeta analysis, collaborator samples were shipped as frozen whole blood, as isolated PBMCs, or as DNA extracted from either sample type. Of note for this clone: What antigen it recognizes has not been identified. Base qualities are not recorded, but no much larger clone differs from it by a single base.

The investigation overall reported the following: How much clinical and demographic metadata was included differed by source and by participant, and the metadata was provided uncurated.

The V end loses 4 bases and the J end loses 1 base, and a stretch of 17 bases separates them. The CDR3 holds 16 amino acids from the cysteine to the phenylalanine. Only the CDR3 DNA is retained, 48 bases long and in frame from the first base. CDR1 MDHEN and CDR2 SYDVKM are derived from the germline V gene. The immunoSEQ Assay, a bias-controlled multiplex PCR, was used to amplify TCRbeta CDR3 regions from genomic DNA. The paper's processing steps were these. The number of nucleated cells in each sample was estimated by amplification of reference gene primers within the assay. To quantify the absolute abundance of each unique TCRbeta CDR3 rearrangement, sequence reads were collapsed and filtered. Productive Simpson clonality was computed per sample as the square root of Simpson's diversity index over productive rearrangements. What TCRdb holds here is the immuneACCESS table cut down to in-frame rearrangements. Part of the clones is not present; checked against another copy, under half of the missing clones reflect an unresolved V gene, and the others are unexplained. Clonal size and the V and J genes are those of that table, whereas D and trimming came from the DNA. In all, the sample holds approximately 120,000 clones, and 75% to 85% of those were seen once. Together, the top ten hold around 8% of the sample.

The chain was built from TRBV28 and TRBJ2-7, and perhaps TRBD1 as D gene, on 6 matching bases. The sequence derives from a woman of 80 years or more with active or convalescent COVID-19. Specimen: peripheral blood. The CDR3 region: CASSSLSTGDSYEQYF. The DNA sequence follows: TGTGCCAGCAGTTCCCTCTCGACAGGAGATTCCTACGAGCAGTACTTC.